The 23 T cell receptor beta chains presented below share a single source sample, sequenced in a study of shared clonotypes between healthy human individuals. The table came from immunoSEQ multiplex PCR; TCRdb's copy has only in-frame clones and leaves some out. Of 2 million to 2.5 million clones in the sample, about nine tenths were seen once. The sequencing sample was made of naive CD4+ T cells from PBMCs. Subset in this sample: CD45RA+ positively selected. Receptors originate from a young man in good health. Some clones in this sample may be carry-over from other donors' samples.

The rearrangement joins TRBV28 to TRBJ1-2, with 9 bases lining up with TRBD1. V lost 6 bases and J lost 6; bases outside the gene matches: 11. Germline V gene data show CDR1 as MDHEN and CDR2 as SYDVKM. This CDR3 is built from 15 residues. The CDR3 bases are TGTGCCAGCAGCCCCCCGGACAGGGGATCCCATGGCTACACCTTC. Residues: CASSPPDRGSHGYTF.

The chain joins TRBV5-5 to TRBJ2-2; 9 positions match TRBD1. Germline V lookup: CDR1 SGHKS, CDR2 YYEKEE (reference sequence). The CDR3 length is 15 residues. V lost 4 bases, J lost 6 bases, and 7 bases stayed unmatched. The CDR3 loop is CASSLGQGTAGELFF. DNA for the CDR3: TGTGCCAGCAGCCTGGGACAGGGCACGGCCGGGGAGCTGTTTTTT.

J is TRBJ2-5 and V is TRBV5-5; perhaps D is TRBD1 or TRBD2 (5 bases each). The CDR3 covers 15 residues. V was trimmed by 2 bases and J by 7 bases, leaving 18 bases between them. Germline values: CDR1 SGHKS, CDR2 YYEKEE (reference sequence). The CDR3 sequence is CASSLGTTGSPTQYF. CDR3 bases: TGTGCCAGCAGCTTAGGGACCACGGGGTCGCCGACCCAGTACTTC.

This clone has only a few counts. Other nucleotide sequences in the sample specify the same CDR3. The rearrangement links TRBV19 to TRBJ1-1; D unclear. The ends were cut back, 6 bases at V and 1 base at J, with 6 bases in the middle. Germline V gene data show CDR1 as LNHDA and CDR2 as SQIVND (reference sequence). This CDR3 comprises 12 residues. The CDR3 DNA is TGTGCCAGTAGCAACCCGAACACTGAAGCTTTCTTT. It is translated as CASSNPNTEAFF.

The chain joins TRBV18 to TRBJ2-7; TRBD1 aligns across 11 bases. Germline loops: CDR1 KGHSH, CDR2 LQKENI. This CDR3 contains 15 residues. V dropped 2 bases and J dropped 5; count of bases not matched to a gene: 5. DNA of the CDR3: TGTGCCAGCTCACCAGGACAGGGGGCTCCCCACGAGCAGTACTTC. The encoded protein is CASSPGQGAPHEQYF.

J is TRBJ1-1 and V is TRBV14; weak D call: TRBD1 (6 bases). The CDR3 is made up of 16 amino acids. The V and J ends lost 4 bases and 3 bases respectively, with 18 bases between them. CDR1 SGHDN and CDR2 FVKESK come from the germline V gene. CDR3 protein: CASSPVGARTDTEAFF. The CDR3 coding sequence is TGTGCCAGCAGCCCCGTGGGGGCGCGTACGGACACTGAAGCTTTCTTT.

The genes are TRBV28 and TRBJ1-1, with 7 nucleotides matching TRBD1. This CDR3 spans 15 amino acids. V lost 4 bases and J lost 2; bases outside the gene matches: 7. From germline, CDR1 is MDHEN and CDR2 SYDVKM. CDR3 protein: CASSSQGTANTEAFF. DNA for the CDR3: TGTGCCAGCAGTTCCCAAGGGACAGCTAACACTGAAGCTTTCTTT.

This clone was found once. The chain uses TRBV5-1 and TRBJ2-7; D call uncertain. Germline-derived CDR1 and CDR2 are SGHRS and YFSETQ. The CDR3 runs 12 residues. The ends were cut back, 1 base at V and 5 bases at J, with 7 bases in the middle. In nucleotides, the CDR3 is TGCGCCAGCAGCTTGAAATCCAACGAGCAGTACTTC. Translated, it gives CASSLKSNEQYF.

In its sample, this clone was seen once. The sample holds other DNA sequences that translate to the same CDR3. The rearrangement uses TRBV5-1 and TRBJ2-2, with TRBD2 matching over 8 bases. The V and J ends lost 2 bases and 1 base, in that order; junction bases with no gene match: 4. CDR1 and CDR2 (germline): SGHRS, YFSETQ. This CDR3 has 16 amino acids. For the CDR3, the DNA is TGCGCCAGCAGCTTTCTGGCGGGAGGGAACACCGGGGAGCTGTTTTTT. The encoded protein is CASSFLAGGNTGELFF.

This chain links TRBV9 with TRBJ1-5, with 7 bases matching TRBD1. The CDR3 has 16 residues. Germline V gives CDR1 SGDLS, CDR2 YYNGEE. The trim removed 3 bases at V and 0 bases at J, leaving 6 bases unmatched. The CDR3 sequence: CASSAGTDNSNQPQHF. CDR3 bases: TGTGCCAGCAGCGCCGGGACAGATAATAGCAATCAGCCCCAGCATTTT.

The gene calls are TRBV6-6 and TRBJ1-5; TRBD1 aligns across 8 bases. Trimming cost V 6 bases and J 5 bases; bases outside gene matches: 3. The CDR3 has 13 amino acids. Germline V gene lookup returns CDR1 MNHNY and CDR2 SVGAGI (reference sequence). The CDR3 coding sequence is TGTGCCAGCAGCAGGGGGCTGGATCAGCCCCAGCATTTT. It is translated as CASSRGLDQPQHF.

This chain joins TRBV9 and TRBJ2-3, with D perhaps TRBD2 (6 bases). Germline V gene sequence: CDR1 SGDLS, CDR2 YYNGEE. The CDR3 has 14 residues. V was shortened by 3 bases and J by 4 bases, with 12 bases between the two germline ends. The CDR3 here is CASSGVGTSDTQYF. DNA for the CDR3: TGTGCCAGCAGCGGAGTTGGGACTTCAGATACGCAGTATTTT.

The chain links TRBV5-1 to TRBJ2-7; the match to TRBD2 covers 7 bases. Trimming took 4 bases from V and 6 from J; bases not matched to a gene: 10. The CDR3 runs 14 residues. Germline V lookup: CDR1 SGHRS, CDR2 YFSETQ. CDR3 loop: CASSPAGSPPEQYF. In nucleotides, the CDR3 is TGCGCCAGCAGCCCAGCGGGATCCCCCCCCGAGCAGTACTTC.

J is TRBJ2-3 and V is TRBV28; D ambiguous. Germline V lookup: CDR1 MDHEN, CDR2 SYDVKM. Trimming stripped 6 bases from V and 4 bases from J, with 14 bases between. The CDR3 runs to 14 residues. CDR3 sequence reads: CASSPRRLPDTQYF. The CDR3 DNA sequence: TGTGCCAGCAGCCCCCGCCGCCTCCCAGATACGCAGTATTTT.

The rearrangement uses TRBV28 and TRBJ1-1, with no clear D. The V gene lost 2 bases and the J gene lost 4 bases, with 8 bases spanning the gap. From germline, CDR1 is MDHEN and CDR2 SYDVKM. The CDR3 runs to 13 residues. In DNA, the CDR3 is TGTGCCAGCAGTTTACGGGAGGCCACTGAAGCTTTCTTT. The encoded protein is CASSLREATEAFF.

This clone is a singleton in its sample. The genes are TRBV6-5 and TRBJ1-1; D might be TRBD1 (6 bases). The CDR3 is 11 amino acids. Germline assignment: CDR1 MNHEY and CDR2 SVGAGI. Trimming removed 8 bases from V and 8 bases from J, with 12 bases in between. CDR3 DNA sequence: TGTGCCAGCGTAAAGACAGGAGAAGCTTTCTTT. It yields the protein CASVKTGEAFF.

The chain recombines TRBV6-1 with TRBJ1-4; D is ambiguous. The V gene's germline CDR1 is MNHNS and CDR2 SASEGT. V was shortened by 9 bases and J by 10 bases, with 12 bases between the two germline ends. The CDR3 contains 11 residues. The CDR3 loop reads CASLGQGKLFF. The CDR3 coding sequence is TGTGCCAGTCTTGGGCAAGGAAAACTGTTTTTT.

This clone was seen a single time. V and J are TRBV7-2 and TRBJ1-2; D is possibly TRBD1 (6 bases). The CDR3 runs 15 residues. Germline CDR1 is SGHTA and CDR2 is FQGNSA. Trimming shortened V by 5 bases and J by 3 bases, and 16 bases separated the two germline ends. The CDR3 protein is CASSLRPTGDYGYTF. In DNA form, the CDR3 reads TGTGCCAGCAGCCTTAGGCCGACAGGAGACTATGGCTACACCTTC. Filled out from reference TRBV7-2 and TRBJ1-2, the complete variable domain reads GAGVSQSPSNKVTEKGKDVELRCDPISGHTALYWYRQSLGQGLEFLIYFQGNSAPDKSGLPSDRFSAERTGGSVSTLTIQRTQQEDSAVYLCASSLRPTGDYGYTFGSGTRLTVV.

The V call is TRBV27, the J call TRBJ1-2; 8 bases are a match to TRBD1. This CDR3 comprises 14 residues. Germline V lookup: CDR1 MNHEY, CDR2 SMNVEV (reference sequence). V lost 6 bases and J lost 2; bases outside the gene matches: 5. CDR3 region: CASSSYRGNYGYTF. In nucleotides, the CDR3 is TGTGCCAGCAGCTCCTACAGGGGGAACTATGGCTACACCTTC.

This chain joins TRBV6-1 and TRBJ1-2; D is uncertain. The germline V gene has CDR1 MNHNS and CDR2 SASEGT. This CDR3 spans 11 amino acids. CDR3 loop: CATDSNYGYTF. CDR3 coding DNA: TGTGCTACGGATTCTAACTATGGCTACACCTTC.

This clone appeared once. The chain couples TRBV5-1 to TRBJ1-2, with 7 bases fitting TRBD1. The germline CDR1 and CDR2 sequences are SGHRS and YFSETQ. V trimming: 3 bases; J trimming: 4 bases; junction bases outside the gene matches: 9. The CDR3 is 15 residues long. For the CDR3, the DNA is TGCGCCAGCAGCTCCGGAGGGACAGAGACCTATGGCTACACCTTC. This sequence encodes CASSSGGTETYGYTF.

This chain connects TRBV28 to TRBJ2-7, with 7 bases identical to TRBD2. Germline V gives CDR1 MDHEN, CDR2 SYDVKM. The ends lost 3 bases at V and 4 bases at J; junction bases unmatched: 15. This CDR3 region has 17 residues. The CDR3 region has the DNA TGTGCCAGCAGTTTCTCCGGGAGGCGGGAGAAGTCGTACGAGCAGTACTTC. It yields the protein CASSFSGRREKSYEQYF.

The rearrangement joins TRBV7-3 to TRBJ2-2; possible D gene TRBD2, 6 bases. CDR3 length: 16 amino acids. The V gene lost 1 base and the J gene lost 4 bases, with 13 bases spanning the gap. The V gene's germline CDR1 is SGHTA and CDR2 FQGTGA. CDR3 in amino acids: CASSLIGGGTTGELFF. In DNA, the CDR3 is TGTGCCAGCAGCTTAATCGGTGGAGGGACCACCGGGGAGCTGTTTTTT.